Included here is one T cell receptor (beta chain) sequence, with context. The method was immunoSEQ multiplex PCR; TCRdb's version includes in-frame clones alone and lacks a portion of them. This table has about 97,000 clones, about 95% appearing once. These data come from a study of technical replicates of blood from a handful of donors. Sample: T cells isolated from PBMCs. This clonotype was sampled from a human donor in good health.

The CDR3 sequence is CASSPPQGQRFYETQYF. CDR3 in DNA: TGTGCCAGCTCACCACCTCAGGGGCAGCGGTTTTATGAGACCCAGTACTTC. V gene TRBV18 combines with J gene TRBJ2-5; tentative D call: TRBD1 (6 bases). The germline V and J ends were trimmed by 0 bases and 5 bases, with 19 bases remaining between them. CDR1 is KGHSH and CDR2 is LQKENI in the germline V gene. The CDR3 is 17 amino acids.